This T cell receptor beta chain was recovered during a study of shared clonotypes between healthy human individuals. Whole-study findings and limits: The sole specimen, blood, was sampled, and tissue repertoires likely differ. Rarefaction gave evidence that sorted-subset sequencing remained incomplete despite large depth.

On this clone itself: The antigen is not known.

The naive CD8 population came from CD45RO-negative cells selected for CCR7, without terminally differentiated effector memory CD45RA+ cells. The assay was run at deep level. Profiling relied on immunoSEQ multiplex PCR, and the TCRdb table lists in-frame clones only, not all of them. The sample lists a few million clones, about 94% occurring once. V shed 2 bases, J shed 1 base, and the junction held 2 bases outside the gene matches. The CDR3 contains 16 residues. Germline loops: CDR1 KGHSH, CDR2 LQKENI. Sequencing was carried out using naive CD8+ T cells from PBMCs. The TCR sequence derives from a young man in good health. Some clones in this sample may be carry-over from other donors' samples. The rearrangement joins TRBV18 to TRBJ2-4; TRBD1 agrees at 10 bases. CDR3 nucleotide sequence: TGTGCCAGCTCACCATTGGGACAGGGGGCCAAAAACATTCAGTACTTC. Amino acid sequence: CASSPLGQGAKNIQYF.